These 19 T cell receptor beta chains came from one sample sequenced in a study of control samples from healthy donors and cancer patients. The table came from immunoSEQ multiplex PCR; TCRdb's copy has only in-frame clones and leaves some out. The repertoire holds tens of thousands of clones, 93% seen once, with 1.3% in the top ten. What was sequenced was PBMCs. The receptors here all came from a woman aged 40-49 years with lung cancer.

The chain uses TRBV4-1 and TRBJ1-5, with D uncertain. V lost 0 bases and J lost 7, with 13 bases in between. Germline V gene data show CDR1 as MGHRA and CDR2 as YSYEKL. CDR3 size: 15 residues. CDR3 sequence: CASSQERRHGQPQHF. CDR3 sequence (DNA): TGCGCCAGCAGCCAAGAGAGGAGGCATGGGCAGCCCCAGCATTTT.

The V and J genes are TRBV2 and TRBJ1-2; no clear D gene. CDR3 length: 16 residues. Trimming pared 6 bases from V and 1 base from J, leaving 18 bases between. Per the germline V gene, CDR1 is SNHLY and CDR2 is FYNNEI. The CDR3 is CASRELDGRINYGYTF. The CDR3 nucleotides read TGTGCCAGCAGAGAACTGGACGGGCGAATTAACTATGGCTACACCTTC.

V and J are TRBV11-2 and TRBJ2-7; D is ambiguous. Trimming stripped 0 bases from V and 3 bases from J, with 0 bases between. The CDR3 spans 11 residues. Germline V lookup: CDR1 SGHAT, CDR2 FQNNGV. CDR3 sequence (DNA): TGTGCCAGCAGCTTAGACTACGAGCAGTACTTC. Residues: CASSLDYEQYF.

The CDR3, as DNA: TGTGCCAGCTCACAGGCAGGGTCAATGGGAACTGAAGCTTTCTTT. Translating it yields CASSQAGSMGTEAFF. The chain employs TRBV18 and TRBJ1-1; a weak D match, TRBD1 (5 bases). Between the trimmed V and J ends, which lost 4 bases and 5 bases, there was a span of 17 bases. Germline lookup yields CDR1 KGHSH and CDR2 LQKENI. The CDR3 has 15 amino acids.

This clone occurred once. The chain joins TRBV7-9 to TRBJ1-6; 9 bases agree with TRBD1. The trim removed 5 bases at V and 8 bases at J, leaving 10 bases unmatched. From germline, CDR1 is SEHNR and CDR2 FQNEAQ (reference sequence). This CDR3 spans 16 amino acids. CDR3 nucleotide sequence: TGTGCCAGCAGCCTGGCCACAGGGGGCATGGATTCACCCCTCCACTTT. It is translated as CASSLATGGMDSPLHF. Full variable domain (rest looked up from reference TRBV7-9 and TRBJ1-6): DTGVSQNPRHKITKRGQNVTFRCDPISEHNRLYWYRQTLGQGPEFLTYFQNEAQLEKSRLLSDRFSAERPKGSFSTLEIQRTEQGDSAMYLCASSLATGGMDSPLHFGNGTRLTVT.

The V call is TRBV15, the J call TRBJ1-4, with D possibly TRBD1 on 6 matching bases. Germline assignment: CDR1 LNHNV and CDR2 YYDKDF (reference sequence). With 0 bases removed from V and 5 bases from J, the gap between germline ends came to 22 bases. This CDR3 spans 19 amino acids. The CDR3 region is CATSRDPAQGAGENEKLFF. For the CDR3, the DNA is TGTGCCACCAGCAGAGATCCCGCCCAAGGGGCAGGGGAGAATGAAAAACTGTTTTTT.

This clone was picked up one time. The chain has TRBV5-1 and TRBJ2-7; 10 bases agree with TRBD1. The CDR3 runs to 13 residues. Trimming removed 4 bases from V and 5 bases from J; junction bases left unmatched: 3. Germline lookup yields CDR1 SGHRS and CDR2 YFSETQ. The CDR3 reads CASSVTGGNEQYF. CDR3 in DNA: TGCGCCAGCAGCGTGACAGGGGGCAACGAGCAGTACTTC.

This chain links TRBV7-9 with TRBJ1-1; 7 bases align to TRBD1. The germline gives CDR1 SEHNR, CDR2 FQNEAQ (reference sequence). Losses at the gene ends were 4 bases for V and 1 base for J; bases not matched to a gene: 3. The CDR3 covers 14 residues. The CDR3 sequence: CASSYTGENTEAFF. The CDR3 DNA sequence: TGTGCCAGCAGCTACACAGGGGAGAACACTGAAGCTTTCTTT.

CDR3 nucleotides: TGTGCCATCAGTGAGTCGAACGTAGCGGGGGTAACCTACGAGCAGTACTTC. Translated: CAISESNVAGVTYEQYF. The J gene is TRBJ2-7, the V gene TRBV10-3; 9 positions agree with TRBD2. The CDR3 consists of 17 residues. Germline CDR1 and CDR2: ENHRY and SYGVKD. V gave up 0 bases and J gave up 2 bases; unmatched junction bases: 8.

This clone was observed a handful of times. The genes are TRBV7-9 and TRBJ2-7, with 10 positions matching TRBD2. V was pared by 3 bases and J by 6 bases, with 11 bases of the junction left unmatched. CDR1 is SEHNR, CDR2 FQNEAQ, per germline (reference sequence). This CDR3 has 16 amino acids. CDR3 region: CASSFSGGKWSGEQYF. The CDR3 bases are TGTGCCAGCAGCTTTAGCGGGGGGAAGTGGTCGGGCGAGCAGTACTTC.

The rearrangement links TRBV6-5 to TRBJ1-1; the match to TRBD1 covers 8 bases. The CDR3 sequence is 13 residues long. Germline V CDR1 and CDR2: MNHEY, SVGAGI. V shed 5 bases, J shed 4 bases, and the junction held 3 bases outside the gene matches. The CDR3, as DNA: TGTGCCAGCAGTCCAGGGGGCCCCACTGAAGCTTTCTTT. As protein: CASSPGGPTEAFF.

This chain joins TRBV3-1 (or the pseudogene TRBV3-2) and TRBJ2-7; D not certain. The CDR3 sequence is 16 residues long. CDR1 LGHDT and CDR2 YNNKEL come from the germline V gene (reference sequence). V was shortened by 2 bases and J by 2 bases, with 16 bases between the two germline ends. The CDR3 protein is CASSQPRVGGAYEQYF. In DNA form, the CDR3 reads TGTGCCAGCAGCCAACCCCGGGTGGGCGGAGCCTACGAGCAGTACTTC.

The CDR3 nucleotides are TGTGCCAGTAGTTTGGGACAGGGGTCCTACAATGAGCAGTTCTTC. Residues: CASSLGQGSYNEQFF. This chain joins TRBV19 and TRBJ2-1; 10 bases are a match to TRBD1. The CDR3 length is 15 residues. Trimming removed 5 bases from V and 1 base from J; junction bases left unmatched: 2. Germline CDR1 LNHDA, CDR2 SQIVND (reference sequence).

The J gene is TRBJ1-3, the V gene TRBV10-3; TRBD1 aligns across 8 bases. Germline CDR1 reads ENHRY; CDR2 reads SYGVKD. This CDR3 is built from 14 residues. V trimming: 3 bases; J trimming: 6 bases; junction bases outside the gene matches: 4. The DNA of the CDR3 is TGTGCCATCAGTGAATACAGGGGGGAAAACACCATATATTTT. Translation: CAISEYRGENTIYF.

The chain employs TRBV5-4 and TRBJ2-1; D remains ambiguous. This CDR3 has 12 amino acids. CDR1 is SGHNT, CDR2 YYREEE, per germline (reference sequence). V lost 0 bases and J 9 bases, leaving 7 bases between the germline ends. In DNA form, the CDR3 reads TGTGCCAGCAGCTTGGACCAAGGTGAGCAGTTCTTC. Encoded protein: CASSLDQGEQFF.

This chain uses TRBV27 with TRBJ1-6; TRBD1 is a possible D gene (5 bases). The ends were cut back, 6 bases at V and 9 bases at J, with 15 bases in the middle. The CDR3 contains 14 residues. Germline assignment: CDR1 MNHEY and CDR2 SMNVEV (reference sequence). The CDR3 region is CASSPLGGSSPLHF. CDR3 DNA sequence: TGTGCCAGCAGCCCCTTGGGGGGGAGTTCACCCCTCCACTTT.

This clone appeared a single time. The CDR3 nucleotides are TGCGCCAGCAGCCAAGGAGCGGGCCCTGGAAACACCATATATTTT. Its translation is CASSQGAGPGNTIYF. This chain joins TRBV4-1 and TRBJ1-3, with D unresolved. V shed 1 base and J shed 2 bases, with 9 bases lying between them. CDR1 is MGHRA and CDR2 is YSYEKL in the germline V gene. The CDR3 totals 15 residues.

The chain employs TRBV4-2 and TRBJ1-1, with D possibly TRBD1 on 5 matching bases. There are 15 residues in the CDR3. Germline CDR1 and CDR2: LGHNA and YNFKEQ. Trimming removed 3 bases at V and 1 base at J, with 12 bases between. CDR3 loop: CASSHPGRTNTEAFF. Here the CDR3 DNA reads TGTGCCAGCAGCCACCCGGGACGCACGAACACTGAAGCTTTCTTT.

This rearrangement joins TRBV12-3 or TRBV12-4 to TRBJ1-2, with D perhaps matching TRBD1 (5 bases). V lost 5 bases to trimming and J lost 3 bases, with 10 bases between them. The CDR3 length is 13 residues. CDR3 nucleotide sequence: TGTGCCAGCAGTCCAGGGTACGACTATGGCTACACCTTC. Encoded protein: CASSPGYDYGYTF.